This TCR beta chain was found in a study of T cell repertoires in cytomegalovirus infection. Study-level information: Public TCR beta signature analysis indicated the presence of both CMV infection and matching HLA type. Regarding the study as a whole: Based on cumulative public TCR beta family frequency, carriers of CMV plus the relevant HLA were identified. The study found HLA-C-restricted CMV-specific TCR beta clonotypes dominating the ex vivo response.

This clonotype was recorded at least ten times. The antigen is undetermined. Germline V gene data show CDR1 as DFQATT and CDR2 as SNEGSKA (reference sequence). With 0 bases removed from V and 1 base from J, the gap between germline ends came to 6 bases. There are 13 residues in the CDR3. TCRdb independently ran MiXCR on the reads; one entry per CDR3 protein. The profile shows around 210,000 distinct CDR3 sequences, around 6.4% of them singletons. V usage is TRBV20-1 and J usage is TRBJ1-2; D is ambiguous. This receptor was taken from a human donor in good health (CMV status not recorded). Some clones in this sample may be carry-over from other donors' samples. Sequenced sample: PBMCs. CDR3 region: CSARDRLNYGYTF. The CDR3 nucleotides read TGCAGTGCTAGAGATCGGCTTAACTATGGCTACACCTTC.